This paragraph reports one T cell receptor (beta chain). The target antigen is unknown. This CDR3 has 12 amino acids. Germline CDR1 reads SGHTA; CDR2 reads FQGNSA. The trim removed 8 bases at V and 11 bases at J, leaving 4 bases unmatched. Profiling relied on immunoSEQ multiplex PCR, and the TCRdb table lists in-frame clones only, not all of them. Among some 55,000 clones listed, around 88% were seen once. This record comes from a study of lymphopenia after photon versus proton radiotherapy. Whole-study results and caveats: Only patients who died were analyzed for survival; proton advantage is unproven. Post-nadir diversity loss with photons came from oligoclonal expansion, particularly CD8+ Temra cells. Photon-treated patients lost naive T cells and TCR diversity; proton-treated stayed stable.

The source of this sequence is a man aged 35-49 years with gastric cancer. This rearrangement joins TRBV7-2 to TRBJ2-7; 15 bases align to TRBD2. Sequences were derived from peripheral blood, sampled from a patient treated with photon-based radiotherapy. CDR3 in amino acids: CASGLAGGREYF. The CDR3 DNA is TGTGCCAGCGGACTAGCGGGGGGGCGGGAGTACTTC.